This TCR beta chain emerged from a study of shared clonotypes between healthy human individuals. Study as a whole: The composition of the donors was a couple of women and three men aged 18 to 49.

The V end was cut by 3 bases, the J end by 8 bases, with 15 bases between. The germline V gene has CDR1 MNHEY and CDR2 SVGAGI. This CDR3 has 14 amino acids. Genomic DNA of every subset was divided equally among multiple immunoSEQ plates. The repertoire was sequenced with immunoSEQ multiplex PCR; TCRdb's copy has only in-frame clones and lacks some. Of approximately 720,000 clones detected, 55% to 75% appear once; the ten largest clones hold about 2%. The TCR originated in a woman under 40 in good health. Material for sequencing was memory CD4+ T cells sorted from blood. Documented subset: CD45RA-negative fraction. The gene calls are TRBV6-5 and TRBJ2-3, with TRBD2 as a possible D gene (6 bases). In nucleotides, the CDR3 is TGTGCCAGCAGTTATTTCCCGGGAGACCCTACGCAGTATTTT. Translating it yields CASSYFPGDPTQYF.